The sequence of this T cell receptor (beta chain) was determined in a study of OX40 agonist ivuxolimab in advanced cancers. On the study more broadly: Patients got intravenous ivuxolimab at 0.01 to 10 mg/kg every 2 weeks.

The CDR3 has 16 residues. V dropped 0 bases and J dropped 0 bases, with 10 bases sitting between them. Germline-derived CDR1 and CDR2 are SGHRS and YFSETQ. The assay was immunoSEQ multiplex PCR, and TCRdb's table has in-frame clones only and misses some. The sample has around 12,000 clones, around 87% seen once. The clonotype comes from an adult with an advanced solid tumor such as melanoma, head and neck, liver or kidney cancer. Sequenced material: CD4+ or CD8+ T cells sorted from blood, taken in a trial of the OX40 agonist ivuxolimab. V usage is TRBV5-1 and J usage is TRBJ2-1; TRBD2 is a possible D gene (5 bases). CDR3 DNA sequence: TGCGCCAGCAGCTTGGACCAGCGGAGCTCCTACAATGAGCAGTTCTTC. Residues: CASSLDQRSSYNEQFF.